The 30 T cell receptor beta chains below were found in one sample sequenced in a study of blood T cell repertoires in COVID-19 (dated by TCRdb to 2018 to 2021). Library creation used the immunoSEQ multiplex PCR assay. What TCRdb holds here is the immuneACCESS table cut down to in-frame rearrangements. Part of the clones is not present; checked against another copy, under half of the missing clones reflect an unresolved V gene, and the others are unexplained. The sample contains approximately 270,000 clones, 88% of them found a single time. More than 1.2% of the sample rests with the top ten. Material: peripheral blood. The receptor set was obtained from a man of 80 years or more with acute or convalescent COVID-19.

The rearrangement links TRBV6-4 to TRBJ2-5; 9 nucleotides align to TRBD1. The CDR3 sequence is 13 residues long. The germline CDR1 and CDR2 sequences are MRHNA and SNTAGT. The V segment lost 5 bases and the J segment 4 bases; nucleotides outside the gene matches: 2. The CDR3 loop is CASSLTGGETQYF. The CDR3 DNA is TGTGCCAGCAGTTTGACAGGGGGAGAGACCCAGTACTTC.

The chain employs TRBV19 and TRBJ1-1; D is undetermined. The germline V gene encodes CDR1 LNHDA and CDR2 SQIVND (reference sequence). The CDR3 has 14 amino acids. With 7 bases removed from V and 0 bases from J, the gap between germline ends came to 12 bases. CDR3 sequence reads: CASKNYGLNTEAFF. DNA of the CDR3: TGTGCCAGTAAGAACTATGGATTGAACACTGAAGCTTTCTTT.

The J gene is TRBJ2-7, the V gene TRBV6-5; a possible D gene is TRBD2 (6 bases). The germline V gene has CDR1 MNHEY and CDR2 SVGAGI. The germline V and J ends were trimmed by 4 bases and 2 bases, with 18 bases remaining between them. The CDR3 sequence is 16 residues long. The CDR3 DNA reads TGTGCCAGCAGTTTTCTATCAGGGAGGAGTACCTACGAGCAGTACTTC. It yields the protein CASSFLSGRSTYEQYF.

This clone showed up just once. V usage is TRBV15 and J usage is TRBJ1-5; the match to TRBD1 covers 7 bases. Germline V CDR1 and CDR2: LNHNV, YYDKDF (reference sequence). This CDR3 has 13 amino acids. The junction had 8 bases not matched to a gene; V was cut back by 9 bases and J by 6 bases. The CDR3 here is CATTDREGQPQHF. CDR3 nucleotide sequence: TGTGCCACTACCGACAGGGAAGGTCAGCCCCAGCATTTT.

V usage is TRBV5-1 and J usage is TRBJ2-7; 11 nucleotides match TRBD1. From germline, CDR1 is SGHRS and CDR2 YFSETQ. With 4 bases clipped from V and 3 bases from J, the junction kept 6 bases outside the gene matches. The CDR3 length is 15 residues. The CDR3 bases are TGCGCCAGCAGCAAGGGGACAGGGGGAGGCTACGAGCAGTACTTC. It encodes CASSKGTGGGYEQYF.

CDR3 DNA sequence: TGTGCCAGCAGTCCCCAGGGGGCGAGGAGCAATCAGCCCCAGCATTTT. Translated, it gives CASSPQGARSNQPQHF. This rearrangement joins TRBV2 to TRBJ1-5, with 8 bases aligning to TRBD1. The J segment lost 1 base and the V segment lost 5 bases, leaving 7 bases of the junction unmatched. Germline V lookup: CDR1 SNHLY, CDR2 FYNNEI. CDR3 length: 16 amino acids.

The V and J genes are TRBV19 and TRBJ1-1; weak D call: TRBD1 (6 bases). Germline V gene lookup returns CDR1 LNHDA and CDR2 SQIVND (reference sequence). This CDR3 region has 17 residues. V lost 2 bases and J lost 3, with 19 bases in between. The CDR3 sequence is CASSIYGRQVPDTEAFF. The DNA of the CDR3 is TGTGCCAGTAGTATATATGGACGACAGGTTCCGGACACTGAAGCTTTCTTT.

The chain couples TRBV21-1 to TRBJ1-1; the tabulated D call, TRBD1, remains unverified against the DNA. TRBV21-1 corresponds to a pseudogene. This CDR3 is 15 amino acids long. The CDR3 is CASSKEGQGDTEAFF. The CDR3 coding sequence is TGTGCCAGCAGCAAAGAGGGACAGGGTGACACTGAAGCTTTCTTT.

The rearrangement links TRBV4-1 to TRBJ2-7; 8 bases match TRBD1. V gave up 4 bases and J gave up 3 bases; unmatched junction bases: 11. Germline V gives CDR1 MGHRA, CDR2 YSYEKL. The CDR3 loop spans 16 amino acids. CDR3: CASSREWRTGNYEQYF. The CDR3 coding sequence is TGCGCCAGCAGCCGCGAGTGGCGGACAGGGAACTACGAGCAGTACTTC.

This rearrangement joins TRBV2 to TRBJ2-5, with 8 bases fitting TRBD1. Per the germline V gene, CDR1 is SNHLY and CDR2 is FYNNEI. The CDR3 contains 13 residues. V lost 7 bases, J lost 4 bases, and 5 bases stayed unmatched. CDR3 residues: CASTGGFGETQYF. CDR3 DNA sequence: TGTGCCAGCACAGGGGGCTTCGGAGAGACCCAGTACTTC.

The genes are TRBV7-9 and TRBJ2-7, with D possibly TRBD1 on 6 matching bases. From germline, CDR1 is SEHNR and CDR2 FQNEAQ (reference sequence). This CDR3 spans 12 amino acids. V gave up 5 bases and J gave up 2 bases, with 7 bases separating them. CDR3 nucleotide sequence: TGTGCCAGCAGCAAGGGGGCCTACGAGCAGTACTTC. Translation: CASSKGAYEQYF.

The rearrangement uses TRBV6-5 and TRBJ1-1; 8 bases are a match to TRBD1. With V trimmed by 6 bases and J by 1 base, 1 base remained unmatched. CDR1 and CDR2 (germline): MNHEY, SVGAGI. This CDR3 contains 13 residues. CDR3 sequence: CASSDRGNTEAFF. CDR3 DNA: TGTGCCAGCAGCGACAGGGGGAACACTGAAGCTTTCTTT.

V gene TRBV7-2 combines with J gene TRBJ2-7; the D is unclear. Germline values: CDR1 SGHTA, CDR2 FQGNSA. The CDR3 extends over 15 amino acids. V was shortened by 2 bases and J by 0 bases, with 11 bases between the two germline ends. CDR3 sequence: CASSLTRLSSYEQYF. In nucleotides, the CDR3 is TGTGCCAGCAGCTTAACGCGGCTGAGCTCCTACGAGCAGTACTTC.

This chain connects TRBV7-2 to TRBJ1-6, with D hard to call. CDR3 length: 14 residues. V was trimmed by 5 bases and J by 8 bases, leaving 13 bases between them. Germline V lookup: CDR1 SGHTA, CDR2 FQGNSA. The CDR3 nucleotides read TGTGCCAGCAGCCTCTCTGGAGGCTATTCACCCCTCCACTTT. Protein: CASSLSGGYSPLHF.

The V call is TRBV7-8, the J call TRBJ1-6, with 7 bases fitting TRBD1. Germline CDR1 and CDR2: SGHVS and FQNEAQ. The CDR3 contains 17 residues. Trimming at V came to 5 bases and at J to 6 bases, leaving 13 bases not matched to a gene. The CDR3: CASSLRDSGPTNSPLHF. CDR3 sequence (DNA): TGTGCCAGCAGCCTGCGGGACAGTGGCCCGACTAATTCACCCCTCCACTTT.

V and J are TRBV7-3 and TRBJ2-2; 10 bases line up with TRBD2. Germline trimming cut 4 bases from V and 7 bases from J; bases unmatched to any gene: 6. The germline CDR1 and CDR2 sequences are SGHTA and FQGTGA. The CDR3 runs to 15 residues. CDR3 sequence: CASSYALAGVGELFF. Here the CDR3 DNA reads TGTGCCAGCAGCTATGCCCTAGCGGGGGTCGGGGAGCTGTTTTTT.

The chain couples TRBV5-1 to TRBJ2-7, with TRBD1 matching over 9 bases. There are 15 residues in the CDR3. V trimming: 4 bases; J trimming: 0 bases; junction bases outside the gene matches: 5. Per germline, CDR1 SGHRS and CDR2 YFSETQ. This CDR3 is CASSLTGGSSYEQYF. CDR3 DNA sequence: TGCGCCAGCAGCCTCACAGGGGGCTCCTCCTACGAGCAGTACTTC. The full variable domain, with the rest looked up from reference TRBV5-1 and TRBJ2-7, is KAGVTQTPRYLIKTRGQQVTLSCSPISGHRSVSWYQQTPGQGLQFLFEYFSETQRNKGNFPGRFSGRQFSNSRSEMNVSTLELGDSALYLCASSLTGGSSYEQYFGPGTRLTVT.

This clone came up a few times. CDR3 sequence: CASSPKRGGLRMNTEAFF. The CDR3 bases are TGTGCCAGCAGCCCTAAGCGAGGGGGTTTAAGGATGAACACTGAAGCTTTCTTT. V gene TRBV7-8 combines with J gene TRBJ1-1, with TRBD1 as a possible D gene (6 bases). Germline V gives CDR1 SGHVS, CDR2 FQNEAQ. Trimming left V 5 bases short and J 0 bases short, with 22 bases between. CDR3 length: 18 amino acids.

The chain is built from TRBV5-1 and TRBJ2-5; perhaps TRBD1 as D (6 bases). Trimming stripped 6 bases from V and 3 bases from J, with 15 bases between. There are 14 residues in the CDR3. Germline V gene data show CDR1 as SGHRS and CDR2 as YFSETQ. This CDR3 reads CASNRGGGEETQYF. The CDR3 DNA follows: TGCGCCAGCAACCGAGGTGGGGGCGAAGAGACCCAGTACTTC.

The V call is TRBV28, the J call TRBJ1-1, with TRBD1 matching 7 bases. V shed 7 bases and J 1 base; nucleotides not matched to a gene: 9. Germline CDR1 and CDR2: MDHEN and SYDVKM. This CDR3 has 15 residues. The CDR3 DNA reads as TGTGCCAGCAAACTACAGGGGCGGCAGAACACTGAAGCTTTCTTT. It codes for CASKLQGRQNTEAFF.

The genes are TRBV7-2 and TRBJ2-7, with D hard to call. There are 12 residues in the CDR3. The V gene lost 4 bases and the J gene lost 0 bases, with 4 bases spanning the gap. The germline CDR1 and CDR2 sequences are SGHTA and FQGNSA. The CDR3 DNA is TGTGCCAGCAGCTCTAACTCCTACGAGCAGTACTTC. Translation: CASSSNSYEQYF.

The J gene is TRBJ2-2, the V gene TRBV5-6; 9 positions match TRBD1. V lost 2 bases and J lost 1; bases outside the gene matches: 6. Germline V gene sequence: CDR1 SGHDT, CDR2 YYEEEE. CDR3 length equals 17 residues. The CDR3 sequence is CASSFWTGAWNTGELFF. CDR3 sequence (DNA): TGTGCCAGCAGCTTCTGGACAGGGGCCTGGAACACCGGGGAGCTGTTTTTT.

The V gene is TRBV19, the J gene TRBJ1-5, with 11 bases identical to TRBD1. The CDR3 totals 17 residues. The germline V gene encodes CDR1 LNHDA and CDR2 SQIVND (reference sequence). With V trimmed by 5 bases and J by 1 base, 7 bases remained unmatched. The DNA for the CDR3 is TGTGCCAGTAGTGGAGAACGGACAGGGGGCAGCAATCAGCCCCAGCATTTT. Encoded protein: CASSGERTGGSNQPQHF.

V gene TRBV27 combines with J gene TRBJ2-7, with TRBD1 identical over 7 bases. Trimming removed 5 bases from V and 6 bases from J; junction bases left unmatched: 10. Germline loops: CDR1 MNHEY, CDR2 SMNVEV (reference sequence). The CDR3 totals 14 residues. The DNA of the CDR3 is TGTGCCAGCAGTCCGCTGACAGGGTCAACCGAGCAGTACTTC. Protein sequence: CASSPLTGSTEQYF.

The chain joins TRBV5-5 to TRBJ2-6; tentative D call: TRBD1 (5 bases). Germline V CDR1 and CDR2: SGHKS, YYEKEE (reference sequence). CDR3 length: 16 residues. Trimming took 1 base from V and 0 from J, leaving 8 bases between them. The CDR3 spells CASSLIQGSGANVLTF. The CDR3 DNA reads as TGTGCCAGCAGCTTGATCCAGGGCTCTGGGGCCAACGTCCTGACTTTC.

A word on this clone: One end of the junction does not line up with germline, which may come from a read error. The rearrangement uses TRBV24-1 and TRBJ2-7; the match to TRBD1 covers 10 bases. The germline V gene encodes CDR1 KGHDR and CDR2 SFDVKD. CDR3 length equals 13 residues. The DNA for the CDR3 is TGTGCCACCAGTGATCCCGACAGGGGGCGCATGAATTTC. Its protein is CATSDPDRGRMNF.

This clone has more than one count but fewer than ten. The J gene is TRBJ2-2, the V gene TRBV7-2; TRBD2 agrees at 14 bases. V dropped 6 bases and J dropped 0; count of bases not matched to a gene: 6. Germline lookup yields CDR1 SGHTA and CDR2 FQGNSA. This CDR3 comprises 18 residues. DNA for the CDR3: TGTGCCAGCAGTCCCCGACTAGCGGGAGGGCCGAACACCGGGGAGCTGTTTTTT. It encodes CASSPRLAGGPNTGELFF.

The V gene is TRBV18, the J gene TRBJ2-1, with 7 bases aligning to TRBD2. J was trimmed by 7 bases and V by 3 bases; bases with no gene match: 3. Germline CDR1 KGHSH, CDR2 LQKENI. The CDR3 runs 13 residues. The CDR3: CASSPGLVNEQFF. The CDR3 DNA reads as TGTGCCAGCTCACCCGGACTAGTTAATGAGCAGTTCTTC.

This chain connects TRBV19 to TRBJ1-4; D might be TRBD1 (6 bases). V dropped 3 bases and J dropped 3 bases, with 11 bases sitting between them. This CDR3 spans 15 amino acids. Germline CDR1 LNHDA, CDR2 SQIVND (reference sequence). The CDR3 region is CASSIRGTANEKLFF. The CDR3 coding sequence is TGTGCCAGTAGTATTAGGGGGACGGCTAATGAAAAACTGTTTTTT.

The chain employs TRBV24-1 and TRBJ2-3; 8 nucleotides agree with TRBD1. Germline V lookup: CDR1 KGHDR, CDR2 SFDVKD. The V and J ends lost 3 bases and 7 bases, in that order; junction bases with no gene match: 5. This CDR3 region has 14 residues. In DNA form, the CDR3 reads TGTGCCACCAGTGATCCGACAGGGGCAAATACGCAGTATTTT. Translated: CATSDPTGANTQYF.